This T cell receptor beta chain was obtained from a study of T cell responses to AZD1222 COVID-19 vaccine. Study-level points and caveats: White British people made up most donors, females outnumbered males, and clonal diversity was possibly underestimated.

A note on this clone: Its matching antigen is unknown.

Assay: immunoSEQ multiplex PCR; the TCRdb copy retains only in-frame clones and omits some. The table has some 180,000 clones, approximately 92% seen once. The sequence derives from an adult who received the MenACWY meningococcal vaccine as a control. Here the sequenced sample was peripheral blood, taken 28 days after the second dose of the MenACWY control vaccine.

The CDR3 spells CASSLVESDQGSGANVLTF. In DNA, the CDR3 is TGTGCCAGCAGCTTAGTAGAATCCGACCAGGGTTCAGGGGCCAACGTCCTGACTTTC. V gene TRBV7-2 combines with J gene TRBJ2-6, with TRBD1 as a possible D gene (5 bases). Germline V CDR1 and CDR2: SGHTA, FQGNSA. Between the trimmed V and J ends, which lost 1 base and 4 bases, there was a span of 20 bases. The CDR3 is made up of 19 amino acids.